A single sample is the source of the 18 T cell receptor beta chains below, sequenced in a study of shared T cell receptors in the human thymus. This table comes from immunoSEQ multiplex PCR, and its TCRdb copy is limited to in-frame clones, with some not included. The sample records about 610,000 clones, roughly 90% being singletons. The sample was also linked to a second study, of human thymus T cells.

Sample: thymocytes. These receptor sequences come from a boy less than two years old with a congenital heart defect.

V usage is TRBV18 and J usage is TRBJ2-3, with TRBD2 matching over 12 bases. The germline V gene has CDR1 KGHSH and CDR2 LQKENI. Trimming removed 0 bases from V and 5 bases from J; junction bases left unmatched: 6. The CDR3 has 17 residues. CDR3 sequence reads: CASSPPLAGGPRDTQYF. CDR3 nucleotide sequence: TGTGCCAGCTCACCACCGCTAGCGGGAGGGCCAAGAGATACGCAGTATTTT. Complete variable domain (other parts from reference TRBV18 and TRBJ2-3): NAGVMQNPRHLVRRRGQEARLRCSPMKGHSHVYWYRQLPEEGLKFMVYLQKENIIDESGMPKERFSAEFPKEGPSILRIQQVVRGDSAAYFCASSPPLAGGPRDTQYFGPGTRLTVL.

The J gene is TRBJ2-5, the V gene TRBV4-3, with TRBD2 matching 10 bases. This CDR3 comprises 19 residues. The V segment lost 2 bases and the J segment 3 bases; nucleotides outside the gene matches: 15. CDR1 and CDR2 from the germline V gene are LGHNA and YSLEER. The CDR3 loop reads CASSQFWSSGRSGEETQYF. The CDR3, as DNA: TGCGCCAGCAGCCAATTTTGGTCTAGCGGGAGATCGGGAGAAGAGACCCAGTACTTC.

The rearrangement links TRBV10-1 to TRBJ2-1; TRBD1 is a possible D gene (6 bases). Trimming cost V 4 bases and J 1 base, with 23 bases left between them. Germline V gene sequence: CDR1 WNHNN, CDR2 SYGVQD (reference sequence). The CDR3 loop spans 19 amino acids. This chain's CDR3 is CASSVVQGKGGKSYNEQFF. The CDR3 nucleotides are TGCGCCAGCAGTGTGGTCCAGGGGAAAGGGGGAAAGTCCTACAATGAGCAGTTCTTC.

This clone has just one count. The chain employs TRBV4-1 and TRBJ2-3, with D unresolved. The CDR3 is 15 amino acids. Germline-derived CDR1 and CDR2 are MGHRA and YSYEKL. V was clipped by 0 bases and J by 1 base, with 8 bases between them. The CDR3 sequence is CASSQDEVRTDTQYF. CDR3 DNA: TGCGCCAGCAGCCAAGATGAGGTACGCACAGATACGCAGTATTTT.

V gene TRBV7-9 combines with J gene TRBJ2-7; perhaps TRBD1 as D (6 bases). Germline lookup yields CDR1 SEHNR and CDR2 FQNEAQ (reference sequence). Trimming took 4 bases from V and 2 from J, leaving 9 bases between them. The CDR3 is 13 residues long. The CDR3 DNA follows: TGTGCCAGCAGCTCGAGGACAGCCTACGAGCAGTACTTC. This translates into CASSSRTAYEQYF. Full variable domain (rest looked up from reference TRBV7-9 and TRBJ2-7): DTGVSQNPRHKITKRGQNVTFRCDPISEHNRLYWYRQTLGQGPEFLTYFQNEAQLEKSRLLSDRFSAERPKGSFSTLEIQRTEQGDSAMYLCASSSRTAYEQYFGPGTRLTVT.

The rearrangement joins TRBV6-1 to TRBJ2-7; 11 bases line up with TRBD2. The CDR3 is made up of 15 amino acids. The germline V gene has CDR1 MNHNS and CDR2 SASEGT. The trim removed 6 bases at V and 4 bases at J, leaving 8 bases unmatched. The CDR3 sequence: CASRDPTSGSYEQYF. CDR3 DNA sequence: TGTGCCAGCAGAGACCCAACTAGCGGGAGTTACGAGCAGTACTTC.

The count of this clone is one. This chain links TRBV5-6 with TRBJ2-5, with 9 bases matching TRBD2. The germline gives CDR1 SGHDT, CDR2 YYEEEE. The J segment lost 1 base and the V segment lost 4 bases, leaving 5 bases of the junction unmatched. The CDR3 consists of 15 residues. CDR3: CASSQQTSGQETQYF. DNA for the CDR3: TGTGCCAGCAGCCAACAGACTAGCGGCCAAGAGACCCAGTACTTC. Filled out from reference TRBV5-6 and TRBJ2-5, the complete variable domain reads DAGVTQSPTHLIKTRGQQVTLRCSPKSGHDTVSWYQQALGQGPQFIFQYYEEEERQRGNFPDRFSGHQFPNYSSELNVNALLLGDSALYLCASSQQTSGQETQYFGPGTRLLVL.

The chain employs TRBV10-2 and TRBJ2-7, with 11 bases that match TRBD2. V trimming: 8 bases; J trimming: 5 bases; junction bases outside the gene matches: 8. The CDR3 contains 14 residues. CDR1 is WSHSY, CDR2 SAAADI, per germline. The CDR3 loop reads CASGLPGLADEQYF. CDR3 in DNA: TGCGCCAGCGGTCTCCCGGGACTAGCGGACGAGCAGTACTTC.

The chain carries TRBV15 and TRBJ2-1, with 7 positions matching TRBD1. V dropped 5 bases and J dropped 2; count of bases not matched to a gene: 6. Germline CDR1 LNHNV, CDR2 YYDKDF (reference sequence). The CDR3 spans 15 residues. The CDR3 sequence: CATSVQGVPYNEQFF. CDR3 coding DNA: TGTGCCACCAGCGTGCAGGGGGTCCCCTACAATGAGCAGTTCTTC.

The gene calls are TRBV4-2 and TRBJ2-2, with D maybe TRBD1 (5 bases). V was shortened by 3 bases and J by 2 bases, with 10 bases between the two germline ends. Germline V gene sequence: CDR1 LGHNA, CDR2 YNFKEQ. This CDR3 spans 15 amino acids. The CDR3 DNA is TGTGCCAGCAGCCAGCCCTGGGGCAACACCGGGGAGCTGTTTTTT. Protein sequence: CASSQPWGNTGELFF.

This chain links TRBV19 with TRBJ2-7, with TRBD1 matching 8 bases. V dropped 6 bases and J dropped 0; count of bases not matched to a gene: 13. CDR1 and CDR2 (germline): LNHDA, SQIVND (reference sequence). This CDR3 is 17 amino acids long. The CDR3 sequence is CASSPLWDRRSSYEQYF. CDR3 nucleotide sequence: TGTGCCAGTAGCCCCTTGTGGGACAGGAGGTCCTCCTACGAGCAGTACTTC.

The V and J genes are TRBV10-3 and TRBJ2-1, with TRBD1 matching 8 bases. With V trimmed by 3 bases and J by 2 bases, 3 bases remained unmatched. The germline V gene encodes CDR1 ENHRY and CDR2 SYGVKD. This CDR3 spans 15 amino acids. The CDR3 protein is CAISEGGQAYNEQFF. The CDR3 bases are TGTGCCATCAGTGAAGGGGGACAGGCCTACAATGAGCAGTTCTTC.

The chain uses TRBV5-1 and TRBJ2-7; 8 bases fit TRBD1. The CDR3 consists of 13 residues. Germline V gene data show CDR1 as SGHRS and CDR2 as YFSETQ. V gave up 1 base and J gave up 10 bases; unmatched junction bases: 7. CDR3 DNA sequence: TGCGCCAGCAGCTTGTCCCAGGGGGCCATACAGTACTTC. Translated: CASSLSQGAIQYF.

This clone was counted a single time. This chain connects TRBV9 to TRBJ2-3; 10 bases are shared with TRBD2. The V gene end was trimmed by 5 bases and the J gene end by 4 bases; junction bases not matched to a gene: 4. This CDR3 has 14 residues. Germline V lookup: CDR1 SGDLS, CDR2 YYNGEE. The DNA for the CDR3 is TGTGCCAGCAGTCCAGCGGGAGGGCCAGATACGCAGTATTTT. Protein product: CASSPAGGPDTQYF. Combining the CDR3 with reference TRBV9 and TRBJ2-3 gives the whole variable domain DSGVTQTPKHLITATGQRVTLRCSPRSGDLSVYWYQQSLDQGLQFLIQYYNGEERAKGNILERFSAQQFPDLHSELNLSSLELGDSALYFCASSPAGGPDTQYFGPGTRLTVL.

In nucleotides, the CDR3 is TGTGCCAGCAGCCAAGAGCCGGTCCGGGGGGAAAACATTCAGTACTTC. Protein product: CASSQEPVRGENIQYF. The J gene is TRBJ2-4, the V gene TRBV4-2, with 7 bases identical to TRBD2. The CDR3 length is 16 residues. Germline V gene sequence: CDR1 LGHNA, CDR2 YNFKEQ. V trimming: 0 bases; J trimming: 5 bases; junction bases outside the gene matches: 7.

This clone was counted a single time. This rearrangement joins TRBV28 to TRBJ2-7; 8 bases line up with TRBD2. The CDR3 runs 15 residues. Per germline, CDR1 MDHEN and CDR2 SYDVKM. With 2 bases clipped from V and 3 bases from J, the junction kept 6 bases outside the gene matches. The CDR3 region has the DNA TGTGCCAGCAGTTTACTGCAGCGGGGGTACTACGAGCAGTACTTC. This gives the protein CASSLLQRGYYEQYF.

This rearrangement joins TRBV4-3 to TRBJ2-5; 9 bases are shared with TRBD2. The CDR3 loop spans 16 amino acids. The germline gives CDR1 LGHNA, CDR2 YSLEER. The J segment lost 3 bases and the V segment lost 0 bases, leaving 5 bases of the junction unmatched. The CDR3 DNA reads TGCGCCAGCAGCCAAGAGCGGGAGGGCCCGAAAGAGACCCAGTACTTC. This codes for CASSQEREGPKETQYF.

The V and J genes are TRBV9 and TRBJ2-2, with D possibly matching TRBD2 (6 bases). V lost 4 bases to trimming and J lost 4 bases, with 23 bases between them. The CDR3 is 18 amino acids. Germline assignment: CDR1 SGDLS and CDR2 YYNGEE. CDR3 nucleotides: TGTGCCAGCAGCCCCGGGACTTTAAACCCCCTACCCACCGGGGAGCTGTTTTTT. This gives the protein CASSPGTLNPLPTGELFF. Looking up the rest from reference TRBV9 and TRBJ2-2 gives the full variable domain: DSGVTQTPKHLITATGQRVTLRCSPRSGDLSVYWYQQSLDQGLQFLIQYYNGEERAKGNILERFSAQQFPDLHSELNLSSLELGDSALYFCASSPGTLNPLPTGELFFGEGSRLTVL.